Sequencing of this T cell receptor beta chain was carried out in a study of control samples from healthy donors and cancer patients. Libraries were prepared by immunoSEQ multiplex PCR; TCRdb keeps only in-frame clonotypes and omits some of them. The sample holds about 150,000 clones, around nine tenths seen once. The CDR3 contains 15 residues. In germline, CDR1 is SQVTM, CDR2 ANQGSEA. With 6 bases removed from V and 5 bases from J, the gap between germline ends came to 17 bases. V and J are TRBV29-1 and TRBJ1-6; TRBD1 is a possible D gene (5 bases). The receptor's source is a woman between 25 and 40 years old in good health. Sequencing used blood. For the CDR3, the DNA is TGCAGCGTCAAGGGCGGGGACGGAGATAATTCACCCCTCCACTTT. Amino acid sequence: CSVKGGDGDNSPLHF.